The rows below give T cell receptor beta chains drawn from one sample of a study of shared clonotypes between healthy human individuals. The repertoire was sequenced with immunoSEQ multiplex PCR; TCRdb's copy has only in-frame clones and lacks some. The sample carries about 2 million clones, about 95% recorded once. The sequenced material came from naive CD8+ T cells sorted from blood. The receptor source for this set is a man aged 18-30 years in good health. CDR3s include the opening cysteine and the closing phenylalanine or tryptophan.

V	J	CDR3
TRBV4-1	TRBJ2-5	CASSLDREETQYF
TRBV28	TRBJ2-7	CASSFRLAGGVEQYF
TRBV7-8	TRBJ2-7	CASSPRGGIGLYEQYF
TRBV11-2	TRBJ2-5	CASSLEVVETQYF
TRBV15	TRBJ1-1	CATSRDGPLNTEAFF
TRBV7-9	TRBJ2-7	CASSPYEQYF
TRBV6-5	TRBJ2-1	CASSYGGEAGNEQFF
TRBV5-1	TRBJ2-7	CASSSSRGNLYEQYF
TRBV5-1	TRBJ2-1	CASSLDLQTSSYNEQFF
TRBV5-6	TRBJ2-7	CASSLGGSVHEQYF
TRBV27	TRBJ2-1	CASSLPGTRRNEQFF
TRBV19	TRBJ2-1	CASSFGLPNEQFF
TRBV6-1	TRBJ1-1	CASSDIGEHPEAFF
TRBV11-3	TRBJ2-5	CASSLDPEETQYF
TRBV6-6	TRBJ1-1	CASSGGTGLVQAFF
TRBV9	TRBJ2-7	CASSVPRDRPNSGRAFNLAYEQYF
TRBV20-1	TRBJ1-2	CSAIGYTF
TRBV14	TRBJ2-7	CASSQFSGVNNEQYF
TRBV6-1	TRBJ1-1	CASSEAQGSTEAFF